This record covers a single TCR beta chain. The sample's treatment: randomized to nivolumab then ipilimumab (arm A) or the reverse (arm B). Live CD3+CD8+ CD19− CD56− cells were sorted from PBMCs. The data originate from a study of sequential checkpoint blockade in melanoma. From germline, CDR1 is LNHDA and CDR2 SQIVND (reference sequence). V was clipped by 1 base and J by 1 base, with 4 bases between them. The CDR3 runs to 13 residues. Generated by immunoSEQ multiplex PCR, the TCRdb table keeps only in-frame clones and is missing some. The repertoire holds about 16,000 clones, with 93% as singletons. The chain carries TRBV19 and TRBJ1-1; no reliable D call. This TCR came from a human donor with melanoma. The material was CD8+ T cells sorted from blood (inferred from file names), obtained from a patient given nivolumab and ipilimumab in sequence. The chain's CDR3 is CASSIGQNTEAFF. Here the CDR3 DNA reads TGTGCCAGTAGTATAGGACAGAACACTGAAGCTTTCTTT.